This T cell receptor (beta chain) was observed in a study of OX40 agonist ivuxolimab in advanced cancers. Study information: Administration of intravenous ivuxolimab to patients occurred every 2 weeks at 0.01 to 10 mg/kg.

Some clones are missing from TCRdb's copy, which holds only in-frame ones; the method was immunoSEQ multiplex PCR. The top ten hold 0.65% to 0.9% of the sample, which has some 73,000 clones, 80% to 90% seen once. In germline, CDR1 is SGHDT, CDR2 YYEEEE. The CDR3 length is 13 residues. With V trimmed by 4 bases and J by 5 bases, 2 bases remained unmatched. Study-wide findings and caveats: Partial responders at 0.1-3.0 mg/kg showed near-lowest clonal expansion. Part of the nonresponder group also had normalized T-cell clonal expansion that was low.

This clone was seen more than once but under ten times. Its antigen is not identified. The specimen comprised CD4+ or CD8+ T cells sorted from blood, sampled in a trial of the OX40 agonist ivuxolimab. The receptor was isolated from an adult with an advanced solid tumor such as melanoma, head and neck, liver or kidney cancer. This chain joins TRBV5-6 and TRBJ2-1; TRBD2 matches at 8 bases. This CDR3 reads CASSGTRHNEQFF. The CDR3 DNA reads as TGTGCCAGCAGCGGGACTAGGCACAATGAGCAGTTCTTC.